This T cell receptor beta chain was sequenced during a study of human T cells and chemical hapten exposure. V was shortened by 6 bases and J by 11 bases, with 15 bases between the two germline ends. Germline V lookup: CDR1 MNHEY, CDR2 SVGAGI. The CDR3 contains 12 residues. The time point denotes: patch test 2, 6 weeks after DPC sensitization. Treatment denoted: therapeutic diphenylcyclopropenone sensitization with weekly scalp DPC. Donors, patients with alopecia ranging from 18 to 70 years old and judged suitable for DPC, provided samples. TCRdb re-called the RACE reads with MiXCR, one entry per CDR3 protein. The table lists 95,000 or so distinct CDR3 sequences, roughly an eighth of them singletons, with approximately 3.3% in the top ten. Only a few counts were recorded for this clonotype.

Material: whole blood, obtained in connection with sensitization to the hapten diphenylcyclopropenone (DPC). This TCR came from a woman in her 40s with alopecia areata. Some clones in this sample may be carry-over from other donors' samples. The V call is TRBV6-5, the J call TRBJ2-3; no reliable D call. In nucleotides, the CDR3 is TGTGCCAGCAGCCCCGACTTATTGGAGCAGTATTTT. Translation: CASSPDLLEQYF.